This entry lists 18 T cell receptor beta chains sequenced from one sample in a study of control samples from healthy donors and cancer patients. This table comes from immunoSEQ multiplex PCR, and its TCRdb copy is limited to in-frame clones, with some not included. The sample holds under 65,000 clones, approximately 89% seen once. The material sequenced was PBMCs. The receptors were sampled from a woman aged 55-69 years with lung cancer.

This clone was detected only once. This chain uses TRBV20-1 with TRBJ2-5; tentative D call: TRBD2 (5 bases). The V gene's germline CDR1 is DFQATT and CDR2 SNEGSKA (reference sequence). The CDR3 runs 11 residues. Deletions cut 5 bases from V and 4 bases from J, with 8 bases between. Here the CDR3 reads CSAGRGETQYF. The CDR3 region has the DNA TGCAGTGCTGGCCGGGGAGAGACCCAGTACTTC.

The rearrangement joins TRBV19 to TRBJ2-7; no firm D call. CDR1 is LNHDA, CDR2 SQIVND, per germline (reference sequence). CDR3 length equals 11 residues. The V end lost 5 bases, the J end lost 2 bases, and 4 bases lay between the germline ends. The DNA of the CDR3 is TGTGCCAGTAGTCAAGCCTACGAGCAGTACTTC. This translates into CASSQAYEQYF.

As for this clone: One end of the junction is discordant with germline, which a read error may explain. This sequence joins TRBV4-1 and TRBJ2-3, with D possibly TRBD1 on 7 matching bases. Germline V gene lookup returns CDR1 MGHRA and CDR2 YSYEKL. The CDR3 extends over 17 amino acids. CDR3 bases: TGCGCCAGCAGCCAGGGGAATTCGGGACTTGGGACAGATACGCAATATTTT. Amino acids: CASSQGNSGLGTDTQYF.

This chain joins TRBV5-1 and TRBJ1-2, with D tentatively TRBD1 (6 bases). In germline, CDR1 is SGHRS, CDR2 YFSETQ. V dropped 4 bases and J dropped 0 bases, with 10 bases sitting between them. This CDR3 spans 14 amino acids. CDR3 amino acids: CASSPGQTNYGYTF. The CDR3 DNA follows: TGCGCCAGCAGCCCAGGACAGACTAACTATGGCTACACCTTC.

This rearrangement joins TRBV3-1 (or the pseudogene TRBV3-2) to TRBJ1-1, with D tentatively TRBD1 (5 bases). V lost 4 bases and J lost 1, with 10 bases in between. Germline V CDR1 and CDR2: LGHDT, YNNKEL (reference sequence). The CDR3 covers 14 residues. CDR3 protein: CASSRGGQNTEAFF. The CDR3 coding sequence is TGTGCCAGCAGCCGGGGTGGACAGAACACTGAAGCTTTCTTT.

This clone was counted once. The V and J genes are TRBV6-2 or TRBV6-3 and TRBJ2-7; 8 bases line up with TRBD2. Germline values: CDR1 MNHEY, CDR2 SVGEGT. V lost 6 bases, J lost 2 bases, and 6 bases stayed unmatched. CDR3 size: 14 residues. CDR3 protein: CASSPTSGPYEQYF. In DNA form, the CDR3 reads TGTGCCAGCAGCCCTACTAGCGGCCCCTACGAGCAGTACTTC.

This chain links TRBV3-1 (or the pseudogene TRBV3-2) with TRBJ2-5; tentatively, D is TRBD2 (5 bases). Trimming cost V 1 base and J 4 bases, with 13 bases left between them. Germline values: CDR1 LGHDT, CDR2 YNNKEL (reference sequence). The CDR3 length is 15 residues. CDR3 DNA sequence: TGTGCCAGCAGCCAAGCCGCGCGGGCGATAGAGACCCAGTACTTC. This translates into CASSQAARAIETQYF.

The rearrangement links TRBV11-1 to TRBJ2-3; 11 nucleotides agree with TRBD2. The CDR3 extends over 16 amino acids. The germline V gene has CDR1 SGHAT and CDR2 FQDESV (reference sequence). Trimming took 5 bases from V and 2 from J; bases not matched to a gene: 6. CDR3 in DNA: TGTGCCAGCAGCAAACTAGCGGGAGTGTACACAGATACGCAGTATTTT. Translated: CASSKLAGVYTDTQYF.

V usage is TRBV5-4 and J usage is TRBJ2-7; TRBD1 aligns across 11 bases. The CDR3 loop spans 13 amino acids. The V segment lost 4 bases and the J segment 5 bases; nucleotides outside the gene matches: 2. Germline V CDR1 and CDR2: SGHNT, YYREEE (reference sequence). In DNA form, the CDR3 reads TGTGCCAGCAGCCCGGGACAGGGGGACGAGCAGTACTTC. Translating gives CASSPGQGDEQYF.

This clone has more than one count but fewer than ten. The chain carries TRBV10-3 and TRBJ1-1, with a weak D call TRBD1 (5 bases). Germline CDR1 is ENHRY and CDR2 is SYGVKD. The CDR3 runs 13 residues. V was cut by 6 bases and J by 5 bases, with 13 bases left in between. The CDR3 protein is CAISSVGTTEAFF. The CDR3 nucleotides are TGTGCCATCAGCTCGGTAGGGACTACTGAAGCTTTCTTT.

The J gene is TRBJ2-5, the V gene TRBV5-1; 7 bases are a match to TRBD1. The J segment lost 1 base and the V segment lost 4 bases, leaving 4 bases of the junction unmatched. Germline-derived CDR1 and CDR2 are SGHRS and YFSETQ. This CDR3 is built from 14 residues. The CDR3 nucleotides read TGCGCCAGCAGCCGCCGGGACAGCCAAGAGACCCAGTACTTC. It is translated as CASSRRDSQETQYF. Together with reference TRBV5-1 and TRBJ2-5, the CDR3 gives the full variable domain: KAGVTQTPRYLIKTRGQQVTLSCSPISGHRSVSWYQQTPGQGLQFLFEYFSETQRNKGNFPGRFSGRQFSNSRSEMNVSTLELGDSALYLCASSRRDSQETQYFGPGTRLLVL.

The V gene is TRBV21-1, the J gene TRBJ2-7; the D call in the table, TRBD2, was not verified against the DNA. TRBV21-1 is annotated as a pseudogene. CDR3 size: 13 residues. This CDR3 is CASSKCYSHEQYF. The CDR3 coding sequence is TGTGCCAGCAGCAAGTGTTACTCTCACGAGCAGTACTTC.

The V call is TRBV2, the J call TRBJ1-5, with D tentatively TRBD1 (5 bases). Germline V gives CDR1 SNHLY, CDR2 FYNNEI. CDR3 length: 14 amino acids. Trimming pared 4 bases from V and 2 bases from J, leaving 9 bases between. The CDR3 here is CASSAGGRNQPQHF. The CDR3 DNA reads TGTGCCAGCAGTGCGGGGGGTCGCAATCAGCCCCAGCATTTT.

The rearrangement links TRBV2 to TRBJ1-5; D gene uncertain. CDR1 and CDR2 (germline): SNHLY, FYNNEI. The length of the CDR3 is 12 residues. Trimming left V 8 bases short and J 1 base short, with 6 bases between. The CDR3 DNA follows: TGTGCCAGCTCCGACAGCAATCAGCCCCAGCATTTT. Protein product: CASSDSNQPQHF.

CDR3 nucleotide sequence: TGTGCCACCAGCAGGACGGACTACGAGCAGTACTTC. This sequence encodes CATSRTDYEQYF. V usage is TRBV15 and J usage is TRBJ2-7; no clear D gene. Per germline, CDR1 LNHNV and CDR2 YYDKDF (reference sequence). Deletions cut 3 bases from V and 3 bases from J, with 6 bases between. CDR3 length: 12 amino acids.

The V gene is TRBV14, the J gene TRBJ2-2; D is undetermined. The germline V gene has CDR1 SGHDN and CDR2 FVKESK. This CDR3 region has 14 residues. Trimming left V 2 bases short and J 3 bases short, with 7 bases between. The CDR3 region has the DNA TGTGCCAGCAGCCAAAATTGGGACACCGGGGAGCTGTTTTTT. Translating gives CASSQNWDTGELFF.

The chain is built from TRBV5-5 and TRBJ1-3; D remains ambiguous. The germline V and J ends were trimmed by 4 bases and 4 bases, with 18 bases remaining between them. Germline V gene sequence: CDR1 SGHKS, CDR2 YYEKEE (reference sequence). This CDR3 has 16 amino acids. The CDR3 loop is CASSARGPAAGNTIYF. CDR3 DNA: TGTGCCAGCAGCGCCAGAGGTCCGGCCGCGGGAAACACCATATATTTT. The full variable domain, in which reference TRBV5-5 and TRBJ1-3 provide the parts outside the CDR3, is DAGVTQSPTHLIKTRGQQVTLRCSPISGHKSVSWYQQVLGQGPQFIFQYYEKEERGRGNFPDRFSARQFPNYSSELNVNALLLGDSALYLCASSARGPAAGNTIYFGEGSWLTVV.

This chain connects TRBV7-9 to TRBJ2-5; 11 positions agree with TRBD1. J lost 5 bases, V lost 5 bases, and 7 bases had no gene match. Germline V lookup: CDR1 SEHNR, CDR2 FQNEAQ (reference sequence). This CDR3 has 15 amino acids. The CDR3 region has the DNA TGTGCCAGCAGCCCAGGACAGGGGGCTGCTGAGACCCAGTACTTC. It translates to CASSPGQGAAETQYF.